Sequencing of this T cell receptor beta chain was carried out in a study of blood T cell repertoires in COVID-19. Study information: Whether acute or convalescent, the COVID-19 samples came from the United States, Italy and Spain.

Under the authors' procedure: Estimated nucleated cell counts came from reference gene primer amplification. The method was immunoSEQ multiplex PCR; TCRdb's version includes in-frame clones alone and lacks a portion of them. Clone size and V and J calls were adopted from that table, with D and trimming inferred from the DNA. The sample has around 110,000 clones, about 80% seen once. CDR1 SGHKS and CDR2 YYEKEE come from the germline V gene (reference sequence). The CDR3 runs to 19 residues. Germline trimming cut 0 bases from V and 4 bases from J; bases unmatched to any gene: 14. The sequenced sample consisted of peripheral blood. The chain joins TRBV5-5 to TRBJ2-7; 12 bases align to TRBD2. This TCR was recovered from a man aged 70 or older with active or convalescent COVID-19. The CDR3 nucleotides are TGTGCCAGCAGCTTGGGGGCTAGCGGGGGGGCCGGTCCCTTTTACGAGCAGTACTTC. Residues: CASSLGASGGAGPFYEQYF.